Presented here are 30 T cell receptor beta chains from one specimen sequenced in a study of blood T cell repertoires in COVID-19. Profiled with immunoSEQ multiplex PCR; TCRdb holds only in-frame clones, not every one. The profile covers under 250,000 clones, with about 90% appearing a single time and roughly 6.3% taken by the ten largest. Sample: peripheral blood. These receptor sequences come from a man aged 55 to 70 with acute or convalescent COVID-19.

The rearrangement links TRBV7-3 to TRBJ2-1, with a tentative D call TRBD2 (6 bases). The V end lost 3 bases, the J end lost 0 bases, and 9 bases lay between the germline ends. Looked up from germline, CDR1 is SGHTA and CDR2 is FQGTGA. The CDR3 loop spans 15 amino acids. The CDR3 region is CASSFRGSSYNEQFF. The CDR3 region has the DNA TGTGCCAGCAGCTTTCGGGGGAGCTCCTACAATGAGCAGTTCTTC.

The V and J genes are TRBV11-2 and TRBJ2-3; no reliable D call. This CDR3 region has 14 residues. Germline-derived CDR1 and CDR2 are SGHAT and FQNNGV. The V gene lost 0 bases and the J gene lost 4 bases, with 8 bases spanning the gap. CDR3 DNA sequence: TGTGCCAGCAGCTTAGATATTGGCCCAGATACGCAGTATTTT. Protein product: CASSLDIGPDTQYF.

This chain joins TRBV9 and TRBJ2-6; 7 nucleotides align to TRBD1. V lost 0 bases and J lost 1; bases outside the gene matches: 7. The CDR3 extends over 18 amino acids. Germline values: CDR1 SGDLS, CDR2 YYNGEE. The CDR3 here is CASSVGAGGKSGANVLTF. Here the CDR3 DNA reads TGTGCCAGCAGCGTAGGGGCAGGGGGTAAATCTGGGGCCAACGTCCTGACTTTC.

The V and J genes are TRBV28 and TRBJ1-2; perhaps TRBD1 as D (6 bases). With 6 bases removed from V and 7 bases from J, the gap between germline ends came to 12 bases. Germline loops: CDR1 MDHEN, CDR2 SYDVKM. The CDR3 runs to 12 residues. The CDR3 nucleotides read TGTGCCAGCAGCCGACAGGAATTTGGCTACACCTTC. Amino acid sequence: CASSRQEFGYTF.

The chain links TRBV5-6 to TRBJ1-3, with TRBD1 as a possible D gene (5 bases). The germline CDR1 and CDR2 sequences are SGHDT and YYEEEE. Trimming took off 0 bases at V and 0 bases at J, with 13 bases between the two ends. The CDR3 runs to 17 residues. The CDR3: CASSLGRGLLSGNTIYF. CDR3 DNA: TGTGCCAGCAGCTTGGGAAGGGGACTCCTCTCTGGAAACACCATATATTTT.

The chain is built from TRBV24-1 and TRBJ2-2; 7 nucleotides match TRBD1. With 5 bases clipped from V and 4 bases from J, the junction kept 12 bases outside the gene matches. This CDR3 has 17 residues. CDR1 KGHDR and CDR2 SFDVKD come from the germline V gene. The DNA of the CDR3 is TGTGCCACCAGTGCCCCCGGGACAGTGAAGGGCACCGGGGAGCTGTTTTTT. Translated, it gives CATSAPGTVKGTGELFF.

The V call is TRBV5-6, the J call TRBJ2-1; 12 nucleotides align to TRBD2. This CDR3 spans 15 amino acids. V shed 4 bases, J shed 3 bases, and the junction held 2 bases outside the gene matches. Germline values: CDR1 SGHDT, CDR2 YYEEEE. In nucleotides, the CDR3 is TGTGCCAGCAGCCGGACTAGCGGGAACTACAATGAGCAGTTCTTC. Translating it yields CASSRTSGNYNEQFF. Full variable domain (remainder filled in from reference TRBV5-6 and TRBJ2-1): DAGVTQSPTHLIKTRGQQVTLRCSPKSGHDTVSWYQQALGQGPQFIFQYYEEEERQRGNFPDRFSGHQFPNYSSELNVNALLLGDSALYLCASSRTSGNYNEQFFGPGTRLTVL.

In this sample, this clone turned up once. The CDR3: CASIRGDTQYF. The CDR3 bases are TGTGCCAGCATCCGGGGAGATACGCAGTATTTT. This sequence joins TRBV6-5 and TRBJ2-3; TRBD2 is a possible D gene (5 bases). From germline, CDR1 is MNHEY and CDR2 SVGAGI. This CDR3 is 11 amino acids long. V was pared by 7 bases and J by 5 bases, with 7 bases between.

The CDR3 loop is CASSILSGTGSEQYF. In DNA form, the CDR3 reads TGTGCCAGCAGCATACTGTCCGGGACAGGGAGCGAGCAGTACTTC. The V call is TRBV6-5, the J call TRBJ2-7; 9 bases fit TRBD1. V shed 6 bases, J shed 6 bases, and the junction held 12 bases outside the gene matches. The CDR3 runs 15 residues. Per the germline V gene, CDR1 is MNHEY and CDR2 is SVGAGI.

This sequence joins TRBV28 and TRBJ2-5, with 7 bases lining up with TRBD2. With 1 base clipped from V and 5 bases from J, the junction kept 19 bases outside the gene matches. The CDR3 runs 19 residues. CDR1 is MDHEN and CDR2 is SYDVKM in the germline V gene. CDR3 sequence (DNA): TGTGCCAGCAGTTTATCCGTGGGGCCCCTGGGGGGGATGGGGGAGACCCAGTACTTC. Its protein product is CASSLSVGPLGGMGETQYF.

Only one count was recorded for this clone. The chain recombines TRBV4-1 with TRBJ2-3; 12 bases fit TRBD1. CDR3 size: 19 residues. Germline V lookup: CDR1 MGHRA, CDR2 YSYEKL. V lost 2 bases and J lost 8; bases outside the gene matches: 17. CDR3 in DNA: TGCGCCAGCAGCCAACCGGGACAGGGGGCGGCCTCGAGGGGTGGTACGCAGTATTTT. Translated, it gives CASSQPGQGAASRGGTQYF.

The chain joins TRBV6-6 to TRBJ1-1; TRBD1 matches 8 bases. CDR1 and CDR2 (germline): MNHNY, SVGAGI (reference sequence). The CDR3 has 16 residues. V lost 5 bases to trimming and J lost 1 base; unmatched junction nucleotides: 9. CDR3 sequence reads: CASSLPFGTGNTEAFF. DNA for the CDR3: TGTGCCAGCAGTCTACCCTTCGGGACAGGGAACACTGAAGCTTTCTTT.

The chain joins TRBV7-9 to TRBJ1-3; D uncertain. Germline lookup yields CDR1 SEHNR and CDR2 FQNEAQ (reference sequence). Trimming took off 0 bases at V and 3 bases at J, with 15 bases between the two ends. This CDR3 is 17 amino acids long. The CDR3 loop reads CASSLARQRSYGNTIYF. In DNA form, the CDR3 reads TGTGCCAGCAGCTTAGCGCGGCAGCGGAGTTATGGAAACACCATATATTTT.

The rearrangement uses TRBV12-3 or TRBV12-4 and TRBJ1-1; 8 bases map to TRBD1. V shed 6 bases and J 5 bases; nucleotides not matched to a gene: 5. The CDR3 has 13 residues. CDR3 nucleotide sequence: TGTGCCAGCAGCCCCCGACAGGGGACTGAAGCTTTCTTT. Protein: CASSPRQGTEAFF.

This sequence joins TRBV11-2 and TRBJ1-2; TRBD1 aligns across 10 bases. The germline V gene encodes CDR1 SGHAT and CDR2 FQNNGV. V lost 4 bases and J lost 7; bases outside the gene matches: 9. The CDR3 consists of 15 residues. CDR3 nucleotide sequence: TGTGCCAGCAGCTCACAGACAGGGGGCTTATCTGGCTACACCTTC. Its protein is CASSSQTGGLSGYTF.

The J gene is TRBJ2-7, the V gene TRBV12-5; 8 bases match TRBD2. From germline, CDR1 is LGHNT and CDR2 FRNRAP. The CDR3 is made up of 14 amino acids. The ends lost 5 bases at V and 3 bases at J; junction bases unmatched: 6. CDR3 sequence reads: CASGGGRTNYEQYF. The CDR3, as DNA: TGTGCTAGTGGTGGCGGGAGGACCAACTACGAGCAGTACTTC.

The chain combines TRBV25-1 with TRBJ2-7; 8 bases align to TRBD1. The trim removed 6 bases at V and 6 bases at J, leaving 7 bases unmatched. The CDR3 sequence is 13 residues long. Germline V CDR1 and CDR2: MGHDK, SYGVNS. CDR3 DNA sequence: TGTGCCAGCAGGGACAGGGAGGATAGCGAGCAGTACTTC. Its protein product is CASRDREDSEQYF.

The chain couples TRBV4-1 to TRBJ2-7; 8 bases fit TRBD2. V was pared by 4 bases and J by 0 bases, with 5 bases of the junction left unmatched. Germline CDR1 is MGHRA and CDR2 is YSYEKL. This CDR3 comprises 15 residues. DNA for the CDR3: TGCGCCAGCAGCCGACAACTAGCGGACTCCTACGAGCAGTACTTC. Translation: CASSRQLADSYEQYF.

The gene calls are TRBV28 and TRBJ2-7, with 7 bases matching TRBD2. Losses at the gene ends were 7 bases for V and 7 bases for J; bases not matched to a gene: 10. This CDR3 has 13 residues. Per the germline V gene, CDR1 is MDHEN and CDR2 is SYDVKM. The CDR3 here is CASTRRRGYEQYF. Written as DNA, the CDR3 is TGTGCCAGCACCCGAAGGCGGGGGTATGAGCAGTACTTC.

The rearrangement joins TRBV7-3 to TRBJ2-3, with TRBD1 matching over 7 bases. The ends lost 4 bases at V and 4 bases at J; junction bases unmatched: 8. The CDR3 consists of 15 residues. The germline V gene has CDR1 SGHTA and CDR2 FQGTGA. The CDR3 reads CASSSLGQEADTQYF. CDR3 coding DNA: TGTGCCAGCAGCTCCCTCGGACAGGAAGCAGATACGCAGTATTTT.

This rearrangement joins TRBV30 to TRBJ1-3; no clear D. The CDR3 is 14 residues long. With 0 bases removed from V and 4 bases from J, the gap between germline ends came to 10 bases. Germline V lookup: CDR1 GTSNPN, CDR2 SVGIG (reference sequence). DNA for the CDR3: TGTGCCTGGAGTGTATTTAGTTCAGGAAACACCATATATTTT. Its protein is CAWSVFSSGNTIYF.

This chain connects TRBV7-2 to TRBJ2-3; 8 bases fit TRBD2. From germline, CDR1 is SGHTA and CDR2 FQGNSA. The CDR3 sequence is 17 residues long. V shed 1 base and J 3 bases; nucleotides not matched to a gene: 9. CDR3 region: CASSLDGGRPRTDTQYF. CDR3 DNA: TGTGCCAGCAGCTTAGATGGCGGGAGGCCGAGGACAGATACGCAGTATTTT.

This clone has just a few counts. The chain joins TRBV11-3 to TRBJ2-7, with a weak D call TRBD2 (6 bases). Germline V gives CDR1 SGHNT, CDR2 YENEEA. Trimming pared 4 bases from V and 6 bases from J, leaving 22 bases between. This CDR3 has 16 residues. The CDR3 is CASSSWGDSPQAEQYF. The CDR3 coding sequence is TGTGCCAGCAGCTCCTGGGGGGACTCACCCCAGGCCGAGCAGTACTTC.

CDR3 amino acids: CASSEATGQGTSNQPQHF. In DNA, the CDR3 is TGTGCCAGCAGTGAGGCAACGGGACAGGGGACTAGCAATCAGCCCCAGCATTTT. The chain recombines TRBV6-1 with TRBJ1-5, with 10 bases aligning to TRBD1. Trimming removed 3 bases from V and 0 bases from J; junction bases left unmatched: 8. Germline V gene sequence: CDR1 MNHNS, CDR2 SASEGT. The CDR3 is made up of 18 amino acids.

As for this clone: Other DNA sequences in the sample encode the same CDR3. The gene calls are TRBV11-2 and TRBJ2-7, with TRBD2 identical over 11 bases. The J segment lost 3 bases and the V segment lost 5 bases, leaving 3 bases of the junction unmatched. Germline lookup yields CDR1 SGHAT and CDR2 FQNNGV. The CDR3 extends over 14 amino acids. CDR3 sequence reads: CASSPGTSGYEQYF. The CDR3 DNA sequence: TGTGCCAGCAGCCCGGGGACTAGCGGCTACGAGCAGTACTTC. The whole variable domain, filled in from reference TRBV11-2 and TRBJ2-7, reads EAGVAQSPRYKIIEKRQSVAFWCNPISGHATLYWYQQILGQGPKLLIQFQNNGVVDDSQLPKDRFSAERLKGVDSTLKIQPAKLEDSAVYLCASSPGTSGYEQYFGPGTRLTVT.

V is TRBV2 and J is TRBJ1-1; 10 bases match TRBD1. CDR1 and CDR2 (germline): SNHLY, FYNNEI. The CDR3 is 17 residues long. With 7 bases clipped from V and 4 bases from J, the junction kept 15 bases outside the gene matches. The CDR3 spells CASNAEGTGVEGTEAFF. Here the CDR3 DNA reads TGTGCCAGCAACGCTGAGGGGACAGGGGTGGAGGGCACTGAAGCTTTCTTT.

The gene calls are TRBV5-6 and TRBJ1-4, with 9 positions matching TRBD1. Germline CDR1 is SGHDT and CDR2 is YYEEEE. This CDR3 has 17 amino acids. V shed 4 bases, J shed 8 bases, and the junction held 15 bases outside the gene matches. For the CDR3, the DNA is TGTGCCAGCAGCCGACCGGGACAGGGAGTAGAAGGAGAAAAACTGTTTTTT. Amino acid sequence: CASSRPGQGVEGEKLFF.

The CDR3 is CASSLAGQGEITF. In nucleotides, the CDR3 is TGTGCCAGCAGCTTAGCCGGACAGGGAGAAATCACCTTC. The chain combines TRBV7-8 with TRBJ1-2; 8 nucleotides agree with TRBD1. This CDR3 has 13 residues. The V and J ends lost 0 bases and 13 bases, in that order; junction bases with no gene match: 7. The germline V gene has CDR1 SGHVS and CDR2 FQNEAQ.

The V call is TRBV12-3 or TRBV12-4, the J call TRBJ2-7; 7 nucleotides align to TRBD2. This CDR3 contains 13 residues. Trimming took 6 bases from V and 4 from J; bases not matched to a gene: 6. CDR3 sequence: CASSLGGIYEQYF. The CDR3 DNA reads as TGTGCCAGCAGCTTGGGGGGGATTTACGAGCAGTACTTC.

The chain joins TRBV5-8 to TRBJ1-5; maybe TRBD1 (6 bases). Germline V gene data show CDR1 as SGHTS and CDR2 as YDEGEE. Trimming stripped 5 bases from V and 3 bases from J, with 12 bases between. This CDR3 has 14 residues. CDR3 DNA: TGTGCCAGCAGGTTAGGACAGCACAATCAGCCCCAGCATTTT. The encoded protein is CASRLGQHNQPQHF.